This T cell receptor beta chain stems from a study of T cells after yellow fever vaccination. Whole-study results and caveats: The study re-detected most primary-vaccination clones after the booster (approximately 96% CD4, roughly 91% CD8).

Template switching by 5'RACE produced TCR cDNA, adding a universal primer site and UMIs. TCRdb redid the calling of the 5' RACE reads with MiXCR, one entry per CDR3 protein. This sample has approximately 300,000 distinct CDR3 sequences, with 10% to 15% found just once. This clonotype was detected many times. Antigen: not known. In germline, CDR1 is LGHNT, CDR2 FRNRAP. Trimming removed 4 bases from V and 1 base from J, with 7 bases in between. The CDR3 covers 13 residues. The clonotype originates from a man younger than 40 who received the YFV17D yellow fever vaccine. The rearrangement links TRBV12-5 to TRBJ1-1; D perhaps matches TRBD1 (6 bases). Sequencing was performed on CD4+ T cells sorted from PBMCs, taken 45 days after the yellow fever booster vaccination. This CDR3 reads CASGWGANTEAFF. For the CDR3, the DNA is TGTGCTAGTGGTTGGGGGGCGAACACTGAAGCTTTCTTT.